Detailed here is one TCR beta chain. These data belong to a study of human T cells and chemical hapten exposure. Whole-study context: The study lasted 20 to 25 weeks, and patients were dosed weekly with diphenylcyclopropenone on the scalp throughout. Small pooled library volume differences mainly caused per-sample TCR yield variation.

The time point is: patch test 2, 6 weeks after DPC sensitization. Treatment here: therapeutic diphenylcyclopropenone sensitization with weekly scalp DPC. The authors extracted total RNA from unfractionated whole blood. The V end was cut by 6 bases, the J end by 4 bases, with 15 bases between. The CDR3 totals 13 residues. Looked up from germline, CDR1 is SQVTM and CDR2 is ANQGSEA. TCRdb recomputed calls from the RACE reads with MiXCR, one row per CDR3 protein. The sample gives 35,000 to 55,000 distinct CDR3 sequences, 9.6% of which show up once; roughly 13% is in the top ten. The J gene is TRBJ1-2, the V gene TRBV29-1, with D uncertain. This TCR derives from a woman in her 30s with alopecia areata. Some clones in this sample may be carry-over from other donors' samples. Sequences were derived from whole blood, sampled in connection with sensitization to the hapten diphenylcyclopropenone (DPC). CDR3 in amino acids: CSVARRNSYGYTF. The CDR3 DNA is TGCAGCGTCGCTAGACGGAATAGCTATGGCTACACCTTC.